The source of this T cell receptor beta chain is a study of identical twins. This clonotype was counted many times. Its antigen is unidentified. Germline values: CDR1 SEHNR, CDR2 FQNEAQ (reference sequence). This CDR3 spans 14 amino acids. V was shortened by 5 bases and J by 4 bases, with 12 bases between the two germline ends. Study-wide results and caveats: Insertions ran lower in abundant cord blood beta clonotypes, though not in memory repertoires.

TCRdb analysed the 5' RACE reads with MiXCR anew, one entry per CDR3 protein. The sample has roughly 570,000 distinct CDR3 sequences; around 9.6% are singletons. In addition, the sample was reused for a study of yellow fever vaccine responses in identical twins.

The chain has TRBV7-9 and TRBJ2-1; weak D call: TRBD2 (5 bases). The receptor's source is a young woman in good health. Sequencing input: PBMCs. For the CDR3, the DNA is TGTGCCAGCAGCCAGAGGGCAGATTACAATGAGCAGTTCTTC. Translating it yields CASSQRADYNEQFF.